This T cell receptor beta chain came from a study of OX40 agonist ivuxolimab in advanced cancers. Sequencing used immunoSEQ multiplex PCR; TCRdb keeps in-frame clones, though not all of them. The sample holds some 86,000 clones; about 90% are singletons and the top ten take approximately 7%. The receptor was derived from an adult with an advanced solid tumor such as melanoma, head and neck, liver or kidney cancer. Sequencing used CD4+ or CD8+ T cells sorted from blood, obtained in a trial of the OX40 agonist ivuxolimab.

The CDR3 DNA follows: TGTGCCAGCTCATCGACAGGGGCAGGCCAGCCCCAGCATTTT. Translated: CASSSTGAGQPQHF. The rearrangement links TRBV18 to TRBJ1-5; 8 bases are a match to TRBD1. The CDR3 has 14 amino acids. Germline CDR1 reads KGHSH; CDR2 reads LQKENI. With 5 bases clipped from V and 7 bases from J, the junction kept 7 bases outside the gene matches.